The 31 T cell receptor beta chains reported below all come from one sample, sequenced in a study of response to subunit inactivated influenza vaccine. TCRdb itself ran the RT-PCR reads through MiXCR, one entry per CDR3 protein. The sample holds 550,000 to 800,000 distinct CDR3 sequences, approximately 15% seen once. The sequencing here drew on PBMCs from blood, taken 14 days before vaccination. These receptor sequences come from a man in his forties or fifties who received an inactivated influenza vaccine.

This clonotype was detected ten times or more. CDR3 loop: CSVGTPGHTGELFF. The CDR3 bases are TGCAGCGTTGGGACCCCCGGTCACACCGGGGAGCTGTTTTTT. The chain is built from TRBV29-1 and TRBJ2-2; the D is unclear. This CDR3 contains 14 residues. V was pared by 4 bases and J by 3 bases, with 12 bases between. Germline V CDR1 and CDR2: SQVTM, ANQGSEA.

The chain couples TRBV7-9 to TRBJ1-1; no reliable D call. The CDR3 totals 13 residues. The germline V and J ends were trimmed by 0 bases and 7 bases, with 9 bases remaining between them. From germline, CDR1 is SEHNR and CDR2 FQNEAQ (reference sequence). The CDR3 loop reads CASSLAKPVEAFF. The CDR3 DNA reads as TGTGCCAGCAGCTTAGCGAAGCCAGTTGAAGCTTTCTTT.

This clonotype was observed at least ten times. J is TRBJ2-2 and V is TRBV30; D may correspond to TRBD1 or TRBD2 (6 bases each). The CDR3 is 11 amino acids. V shed 8 bases and J shed 6 bases, with 10 bases lying between them. CDR1 and CDR2 (germline): GTSNPN, SVGIG (reference sequence). The CDR3 loop reads CAKRGAGELFF. The CDR3 DNA sequence: TGTGCCAAAAGGGGGGCCGGGGAGCTGTTTTTT.

This clonotype was counted a single time. The V gene is TRBV12-2, the J gene TRBJ2-1; the DNA was not used to check the table's D call, TRBD2. TRBV12-2 is labeled a pseudogene. The CDR3 covers 19 residues. As DNA, the CDR3 is TGTGCAAGTCGCCCCAGTGCGTTTTCTAGCGGGGGGGAATACAATGAGCAGTTCTTC. Protein: CASRPSAFSSGGEYNEQFF.

This clonotype was seen more than once but under ten times. J is TRBJ2-5 and V is TRBV24-1; perhaps D is TRBD1 or TRBD2 (5 bases each). Germline CDR1 is KGHDR and CDR2 is SFDVKD. V shed 3 bases and J shed 4 bases, with 11 bases lying between them. There are 14 residues in the CDR3. CDR3: CATSDRDLRETQYF. CDR3 nucleotide sequence: TGTGCCACCAGTGATAGGGACCTCCGAGAGACCCAGTACTTC.

This clonotype appeared a few times. V is TRBV10-3 and J is TRBJ2-4, with D tentatively TRBD1 or TRBD2 (5 bases each). V lost 9 bases to trimming and J lost 6 bases, with 9 bases between them. The CDR3 is 11 amino acids. Germline CDR1 is ENHRY and CDR2 is SYGVKD. The CDR3 region is CAIGDLNIQYF. CDR3 bases: TGTGCCATTGGGGACCTAAACATTCAGTACTTC.

This clonotype was detected a few times. The V gene is TRBV20-1, the J gene TRBJ2-7; D is undetermined. Germline CDR1 is DFQATT and CDR2 is SNEGSKA (reference sequence). This CDR3 has 13 residues. Trimming removed 1 base at V and 3 bases at J, with 10 bases between. The CDR3 region is CSARGVTSYEQYF. The CDR3 DNA sequence: TGCAGTGCTAGAGGAGTAACAAGCTACGAGCAGTACTTC.

The chain carries TRBV5-1 and TRBJ1-1; no firm D call. V dropped 4 bases and J dropped 7 bases, with 17 bases sitting between them. Germline CDR1 reads SGHRS; CDR2 reads YFSETQ. This CDR3 region has 14 residues. The CDR3 sequence is CASSEGTGLGEAFF. The CDR3 DNA follows: TGCGCCAGCAGCGAAGGAACGGGTCTCGGTGAAGCTTTCTTT.

The V gene is TRBV28, the J gene TRBJ1-2; 9 bases map to TRBD1. Germline-derived CDR1 and CDR2 are MDHEN and SYDVKM. J lost 2 bases, V lost 11 bases, and 12 bases had no gene match. CDR3 size: 15 residues. CDR3 sequence (DNA): TGTGCCGTCGTGGTAGGAGGGACAGGGAACTATGGCTACACCTTC. This translates into CAVVVGGTGNYGYTF.

This clonotype has a handful of counts. The chain carries TRBV7-2 and TRBJ2-7, with D hard to call. Germline assignment: CDR1 SGHTA and CDR2 FQGNSA. The CDR3 totals 12 residues. With 5 bases removed from V and 2 bases from J, the gap between germline ends came to 7 bases. The CDR3 loop reads CASSPQTYEQYF. The CDR3 nucleotides are TGTGCCAGCAGCCCTCAAACCTACGAGCAGTACTTC.

This clonotype showed up many times. J is TRBJ2-7 and V is TRBV7-2; TRBD1 or TRBD2 may be the D gene (5 bases each). The CDR3 extends over 14 amino acids. From germline, CDR1 is SGHTA and CDR2 FQGNSA. Trimming pared 5 bases from V and 0 bases from J, leaving 11 bases between. In DNA form, the CDR3 reads TGTGCCAGCAGCCACTTGGGACCCTCCTACGAGCAGTACTTC. It encodes CASSHLGPSYEQYF.

The chain carries TRBV27 and TRBJ1-2; 7 bases are shared with TRBD1. J lost 5 bases, V lost 6 bases, and 6 bases had no gene match. From germline, CDR1 is MNHEY and CDR2 SMNVEV (reference sequence). The CDR3 totals 13 residues. CDR3 protein: CASRRDSSYGYTF. CDR3 nucleotides: TGTGCCAGCAGGAGGGACAGTAGTTATGGCTACACCTTC.

The chain couples TRBV20-1 to TRBJ1-2; TRBD1 might be the D (6 bases). The ends were cut back, 0 bases at V and 1 base at J, with 18 bases in the middle. Germline V CDR1 and CDR2: DFQATT, SNEGSKA (reference sequence). The CDR3 length is 17 residues. CDR3 coding DNA: TGCAGTGCTAGAGATCTCCGCGGGACAATCGATAACTATGGCTACACCTTC. It codes for CSARDLRGTIDNYGYTF.

The chain couples TRBV5-6 to TRBJ1-4, with D possibly matching TRBD1 (6 bases). This CDR3 region has 13 residues. Per germline, CDR1 SGHDT and CDR2 YYEEEE. With 4 bases removed from V and 10 bases from J, the gap between germline ends came to 14 bases. CDR3 amino acids: CASSRQGRRKLFF. The CDR3 nucleotides are TGTGCCAGCAGCCGTCAGGGGCGGCGAAAACTGTTTTTT.

This clonotype was observed a handful of times. V gene TRBV27 combines with J gene TRBJ2-7; 7 bases are shared with TRBD2. V dropped 2 bases and J dropped 5; count of bases not matched to a gene: 6. CDR3 length: 14 amino acids. CDR1 is MNHEY, CDR2 SMNVEV, per germline (reference sequence). The CDR3 here is CASSLRGGSHEQYF. The CDR3 DNA sequence: TGTGCCAGCAGTTTACGGGGCGGGAGCCACGAGCAGTACTTC.

V usage is TRBV24-1 and J usage is TRBJ2-5, with a weak D call TRBD1 (6 bases). The CDR3 is made up of 14 amino acids. The ends were cut back, 4 bases at V and 4 bases at J, with 12 bases in the middle. The germline V gene encodes CDR1 KGHDR and CDR2 SFDVKD. The DNA of the CDR3 is TGTGCCACCAGTGAAACAGGGATCGGAGAGACCCAGTACTTC. Protein sequence: CATSETGIGETQYF.

A few counts support this clonotype. This sequence joins TRBV4-1 and TRBJ2-3; D perhaps matches TRBD1 (5 bases). Trimming removed 4 bases at V and 1 base at J, with 12 bases between. The CDR3 is 15 residues long. Germline CDR1 and CDR2: MGHRA and YSYEKL. In nucleotides, the CDR3 is TGCGCCAGCAGCCCCCAGGGTAGTCGCACAGATACGCAGTATTTT. Its protein is CASSPQGSRTDTQYF.

This clonotype was seen repeatedly, ten times or more. The gene calls are TRBV21-1 and TRBJ2-2; the table names TRBD2, a call not compared with the DNA. TRBV21-1 is tagged as a pseudogene. CDR3 length: 16 residues. CDR3 amino acids: CASSKDKRGGTGELFF. The CDR3 DNA follows: TGTGCCAGCAGCAAAGATAAGCGGGGGGGCACCGGGGAGCTGTTTTTT.

This clonotype was observed a few times. V is TRBV29-1 and J is TRBJ2-7; possibly TRBD1 for D (6 bases). Trimming took 5 bases from V and 3 from J, leaving 14 bases between them. This CDR3 contains 13 residues. The V gene's germline CDR1 is SQVTM and CDR2 ANQGSEA. The CDR3 DNA follows: TGCAGCGTTACCCCTATGACAGGCTACGAGCAGTACTTC. Translated: CSVTPMTGYEQYF.

The V call is TRBV4-1, the J call TRBJ2-3; weak D call: TRBD1 (6 bases). This CDR3 spans 14 amino acids. CDR1 MGHRA and CDR2 YSYEKL come from the germline V gene. Trimming removed 2 bases at V and 1 base at J, with 7 bases between. DNA for the CDR3: TGCGCCAGCAGCCAATACAGGGGCACAGATACGCAGTATTTT. The encoded protein is CASSQYRGTDTQYF.

J is TRBJ2-3 and V is TRBV14; D not resolved. V was shortened by 1 base and J by 4 bases, with 6 bases between the two germline ends. The length of the CDR3 is 13 residues. Germline-derived CDR1 and CDR2 are SGHDN and FVKESK. This CDR3 reads CASSQALADTQYF. The DNA for the CDR3 is TGTGCCAGCAGCCAAGCCCTGGCAGATACGCAGTATTTT.

This clonotype was detected many times. The J gene is TRBJ1-1, the V gene TRBV6-6; 11 nucleotides agree with TRBD1. This CDR3 is built from 13 residues. V lost 10 bases to trimming and J lost 4 bases; unmatched junction nucleotides: 5. Germline CDR1 MNHNY, CDR2 SVGAGI (reference sequence). CDR3 sequence: CAIRGTGGTEAFF. The CDR3 DNA reads as TGTGCCATTCGTGGGACAGGGGGCACTGAAGCTTTCTTT.

This clonotype was found many times. V and J are TRBV24-1 and TRBJ2-5; D unclear. There are 13 residues in the CDR3. Germline CDR1 and CDR2: KGHDR and SFDVKD. V lost 1 base, J lost 3 bases, and 5 bases lay in between. For the CDR3, the DNA is TGTGCCACCAGTGATTTCAGTAAAGAGACCCAGTACTTC. As protein: CATSDFSKETQYF.

The J gene is TRBJ2-3, the V gene TRBV7-2; D is possibly TRBD1 (6 bases). Germline CDR1 reads SGHTA; CDR2 reads FQGNSA. With 3 bases removed from V and 4 bases from J, the gap between germline ends came to 20 bases. CDR3 length: 17 residues. CDR3 sequence (DNA): TGTGCCAGCAGCTTCTCACGGGCCGGTGGGGGCCCAGATACGCAGTATTTT. Translation: CASSFSRAGGGPDTQYF.

The J gene is TRBJ2-5, the V gene TRBV11-1; 10 bases are shared with TRBD1. CDR3 size: 16 residues. Per germline, CDR1 SGHAT and CDR2 FQDESV (reference sequence). Trimming removed 4 bases from V and 4 bases from J; junction bases left unmatched: 9. The CDR3 coding sequence is TGTGCCAGCAGCTCGACCGGGACAGGGGTTTTAGAGACCCAGTACTTC. Amino acid sequence: CASSSTGTGVLETQYF.

The chain carries TRBV2 and TRBJ1-6; D is uncertain. Germline V gene sequence: CDR1 SNHLY, CDR2 FYNNEI. Trimming shortened V by 10 bases and J by 4 bases, and 11 bases separated the two germline ends. The CDR3 is 13 residues long. The CDR3 coding sequence is TGTGCCATCTGGGCCACGTATAATTCACCCCTCCACTTT. Translation gives CAIWATYNSPLHF.

A word on this clonotype: Because the CDR3's place on the DNA is in doubt, the DNA is left out and the CDR3 is given as listed by TCRdb. This chain connects TRBV20-1 to TRBJ2-3; no check of the table's D call, TRBD2, against the DNA was made. The CDR3 region is 16 residues in length, termini included. Germline CDR1 and CDR2: DFQATT and SNEGSKA (reference sequence). The CDR3 protein is CSATIYPPSGQDTQYF.

This chain links TRBV20-1 with TRBJ2-3, with 12 positions matching TRBD2. The CDR3 totals 15 residues. Germline lookup yields CDR1 DFQATT and CDR2 SNEGSKA (reference sequence). The trim removed 3 bases at V and 1 base at J, leaving 2 bases unmatched. CDR3 sequence (DNA): TGCAGTGCTAGGAGGACTAGCGGGGGCACAGATACGCAGTATTTT. Its translation: CSARRTSGGTDTQYF.

The V gene is TRBV5-1, the J gene TRBJ2-2; D is perhaps TRBD2 (6 bases). The V and J ends lost 3 bases and 0 bases respectively, with 9 bases between them. CDR1 is SGHRS and CDR2 is YFSETQ in the germline V gene. The CDR3 has 15 residues. CDR3 loop: CASSWAGSNTGELFF. DNA for the CDR3: TGCGCCAGCAGCTGGGCGGGGTCGAACACCGGGGAGCTGTTTTTT.

CDR3 nucleotide sequence: TGCAGTGCGATCAGCGGGGGGGCCTTAGATACGCAGTATTTT. Its protein product is CSAISGGALDTQYF. This sequence joins TRBV20-1 and TRBJ2-3; 10 bases fit TRBD2. The CDR3 contains 14 residues. Germline CDR1 is DFQATT and CDR2 is SNEGSKA (reference sequence). V dropped 6 bases and J dropped 5; count of bases not matched to a gene: 8.

The V and J genes are TRBV5-1 and TRBJ2-7; tentatively, D is TRBD1 or TRBD2 (6 bases each). Trimming removed 0 bases at V and 2 bases at J, with 12 bases between. In germline, CDR1 is SGHRS, CDR2 YFSETQ. The CDR3 is 15 residues long. The CDR3 region has the DNA TGCGCCAGCAGCTTGGACCCGGGGGCGGCCTACGAGCAGTACTTC. This gives the protein CASSLDPGAAYEQYF.